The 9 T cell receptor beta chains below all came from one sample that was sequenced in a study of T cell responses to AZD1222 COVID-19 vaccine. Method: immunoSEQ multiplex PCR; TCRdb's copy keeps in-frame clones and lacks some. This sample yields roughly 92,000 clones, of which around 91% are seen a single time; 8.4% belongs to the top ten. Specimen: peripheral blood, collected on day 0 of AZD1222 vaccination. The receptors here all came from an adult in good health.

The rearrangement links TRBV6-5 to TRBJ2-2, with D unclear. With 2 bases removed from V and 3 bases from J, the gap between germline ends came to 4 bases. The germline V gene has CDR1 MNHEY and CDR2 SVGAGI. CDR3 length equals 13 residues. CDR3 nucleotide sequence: TGTGCCAGCAGTTACACATACACCGGGGAGCTGTTTTTT. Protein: CASSYTYTGELFF.

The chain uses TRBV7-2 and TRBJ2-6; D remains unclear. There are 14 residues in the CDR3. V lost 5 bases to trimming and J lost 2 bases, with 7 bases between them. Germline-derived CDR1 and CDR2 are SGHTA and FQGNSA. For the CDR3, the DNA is TGTGCCAGCAGCCCGGCAGCTGGGGCCAACGTCCTGACTTTC. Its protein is CASSPAAGANVLTF.

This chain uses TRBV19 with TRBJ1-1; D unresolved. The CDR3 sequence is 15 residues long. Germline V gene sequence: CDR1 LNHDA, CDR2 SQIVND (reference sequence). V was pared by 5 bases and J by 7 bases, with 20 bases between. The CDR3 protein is CASSLTPASTIEAFF. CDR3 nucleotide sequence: TGTGCCAGTAGTCTAACACCGGCCAGCACGATTGAAGCTTTCTTT.

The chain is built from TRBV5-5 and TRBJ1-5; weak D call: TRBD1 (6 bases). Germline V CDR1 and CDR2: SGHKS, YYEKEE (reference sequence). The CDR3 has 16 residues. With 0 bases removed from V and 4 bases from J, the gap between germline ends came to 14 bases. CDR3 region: CASSLGVGQGNQPQHF. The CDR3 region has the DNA TGTGCCAGCAGCTTGGGGGTGGGGCAGGGGAATCAGCCCCAGCATTTT. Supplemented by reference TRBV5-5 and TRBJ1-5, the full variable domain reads DAGVTQSPTHLIKTRGQQVTLRCSPISGHKSVSWYQQVLGQGPQFIFQYYEKEERGRGNFPDRFSARQFPNYSSELNVNALLLGDSALYLCASSLGVGQGNQPQHFGDGTRLSIL.

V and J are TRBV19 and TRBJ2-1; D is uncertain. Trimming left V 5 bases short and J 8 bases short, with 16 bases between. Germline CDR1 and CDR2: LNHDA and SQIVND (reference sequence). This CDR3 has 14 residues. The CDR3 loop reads CASSPGPSTHEQFF. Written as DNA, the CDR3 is TGTGCCAGTAGTCCCGGGCCCTCAACCCATGAGCAGTTCTTC. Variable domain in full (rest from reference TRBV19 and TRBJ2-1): DGGITQSPKYLFRKEGQNVTLSCEQNLNHDAMYWYRQDPGQGLRLIYYSQIVNDFQKGDIAEGYSVSREKKESFPLTVTSAQKNPTAFYLCASSPGPSTHEQFFGPGTRLTVL.

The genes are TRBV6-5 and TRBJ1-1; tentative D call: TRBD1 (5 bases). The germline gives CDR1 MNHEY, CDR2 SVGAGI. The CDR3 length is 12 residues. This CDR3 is CVSGQMNTEAFF. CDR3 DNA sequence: TGTGTCTCAGGGCAGATGAACACTGAAGCTTTCTTT.

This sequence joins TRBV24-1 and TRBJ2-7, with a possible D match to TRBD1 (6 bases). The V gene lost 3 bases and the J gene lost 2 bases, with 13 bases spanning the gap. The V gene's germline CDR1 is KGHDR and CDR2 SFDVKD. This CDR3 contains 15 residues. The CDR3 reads CATSDPRQVTYEQYF. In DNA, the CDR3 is TGTGCCACCAGTGATCCACGACAGGTTACCTACGAGCAGTACTTC.

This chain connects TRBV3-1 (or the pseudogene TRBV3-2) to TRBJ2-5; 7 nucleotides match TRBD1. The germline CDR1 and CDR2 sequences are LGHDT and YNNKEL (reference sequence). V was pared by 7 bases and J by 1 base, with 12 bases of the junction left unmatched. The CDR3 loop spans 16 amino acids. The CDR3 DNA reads TGTGCCAGCAAGGAGACAGGGAAAGGGCTCCAAGAGACCCAGTACTTC. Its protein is CASKETGKGLQETQYF.

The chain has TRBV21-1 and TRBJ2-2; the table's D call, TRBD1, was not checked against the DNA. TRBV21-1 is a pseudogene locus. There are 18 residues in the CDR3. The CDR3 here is CASSDGRQAAGDTGELFF. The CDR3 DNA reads TGTGCCAGCAGCGATGGAAGGCAGGCGGCAGGGGACACCGGGGAGCTGTTTTTT.